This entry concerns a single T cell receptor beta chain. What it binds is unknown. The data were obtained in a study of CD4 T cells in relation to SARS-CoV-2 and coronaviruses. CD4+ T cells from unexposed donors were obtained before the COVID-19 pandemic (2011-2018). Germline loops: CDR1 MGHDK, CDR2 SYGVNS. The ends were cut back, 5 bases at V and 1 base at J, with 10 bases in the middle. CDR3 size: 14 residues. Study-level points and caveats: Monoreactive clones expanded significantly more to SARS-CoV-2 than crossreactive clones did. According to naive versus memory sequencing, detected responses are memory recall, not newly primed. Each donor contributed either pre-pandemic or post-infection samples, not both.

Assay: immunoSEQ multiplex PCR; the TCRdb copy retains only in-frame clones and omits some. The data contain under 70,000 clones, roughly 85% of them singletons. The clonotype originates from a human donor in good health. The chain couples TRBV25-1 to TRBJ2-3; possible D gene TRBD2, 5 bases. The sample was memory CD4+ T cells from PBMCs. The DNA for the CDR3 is TGTGCCAGCAGTCCCCCCGGGGGCACAGATACGCAGTATTTT. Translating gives CASSPPGGTDTQYF.